The following is a T cell receptor beta chain sequence with its context. The antigen remains undetermined. The data were taken from a study of beta chain features in type 1 diabetes. Study-level points and caveats: Whatever favoring of shorter templates PCR might show would apply equally to patients and controls. Comparison showed that naive, central memory and Treg TCRB repertoires appeared more similar among patients than among healthy donors.

The entirety of the isolated RNA underwent reverse transcription, so expressed TCRB transcripts were sequenced. Profiling relied on immunoSEQ multiplex PCR, and the TCRdb table lists in-frame clones only, not all of them. Found here are 30,000 to 45,000 clones, 64% of them singletons; the top ten hold around 2%. V gave up 5 bases and J gave up 9 bases; unmatched junction bases: 9. Germline loops: CDR1 LNHDA, CDR2 SQIVND (reference sequence). This CDR3 has 14 residues. Sequencing was performed on Tregs from blood. V is TRBV19 and J is TRBJ2-1; 8 nucleotides line up with TRBD2. The clonotype was recovered from a woman younger than 45 in good health. This CDR3 reads CASSALGRGGEQFF. The CDR3 nucleotides are TGTGCCAGTAGTGCACTCGGACGGGGGGGTGAGCAGTTCTTC.